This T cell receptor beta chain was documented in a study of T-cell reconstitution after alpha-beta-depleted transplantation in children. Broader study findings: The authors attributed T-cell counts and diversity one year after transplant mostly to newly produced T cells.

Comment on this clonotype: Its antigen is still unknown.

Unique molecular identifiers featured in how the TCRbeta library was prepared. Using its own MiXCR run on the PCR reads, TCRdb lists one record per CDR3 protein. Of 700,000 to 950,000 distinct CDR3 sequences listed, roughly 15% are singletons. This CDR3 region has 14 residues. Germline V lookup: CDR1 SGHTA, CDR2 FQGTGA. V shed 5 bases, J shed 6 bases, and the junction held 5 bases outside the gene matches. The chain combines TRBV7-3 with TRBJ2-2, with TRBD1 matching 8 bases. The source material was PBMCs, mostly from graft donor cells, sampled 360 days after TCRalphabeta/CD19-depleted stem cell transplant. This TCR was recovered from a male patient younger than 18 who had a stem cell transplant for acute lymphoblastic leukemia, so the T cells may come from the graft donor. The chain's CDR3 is CASSGQGEAGELFF. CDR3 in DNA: TGTGCCAGCAGCGGACAGGGCGAGGCCGGGGAGCTGTTTTTT.